The 20 T cell receptor beta chains listed next were all sequenced from one sample in a study of long-term antiretroviral therapy in people with HIV. Researchers report immunoSEQ v3.0 was run at survey level. TCRdb's copy holds only in-frame clones and misses some; the assay was immunoSEQ multiplex PCR. In the table there are about 7,600 clones, about 76% of which are singletons. Here the sequenced sample was unsorted PBMCs, taken 0.2 years after starting antiretroviral therapy. Receptor source: a man aged 40-49 years with HIV.

The chain has TRBV5-1 and TRBJ1-2; maybe TRBD1 (5 bases). The V end lost 4 bases, the J end lost 0 bases, and 16 bases lay between the germline ends. This CDR3 has 16 amino acids. Germline values: CDR1 SGHRS, CDR2 YFSETQ. CDR3 in amino acids: CASSPDPGSPNYGYTF. CDR3 sequence (DNA): TGCGCCAGCAGCCCAGACCCAGGGTCCCCTAACTATGGCTACACCTTC.

This clone was seen a single time. The rearrangement uses TRBV11-3 and TRBJ2-7; 8 bases align to TRBD1. Germline trimming cut 1 base from V and 6 bases from J; bases unmatched to any gene: 8. Germline CDR1 is SGHNT and CDR2 is YENEEA. The CDR3 consists of 15 residues. CDR3 in DNA: TGTGCCAGCAGCTTAGTTGGAGGACAGGGAGCCGAGCAGTACTTC. This encodes CASSLVGGQGAEQYF.

The genes are TRBV19 and TRBJ1-2; D gene uncertain. V was shortened by 3 bases and J by 8 bases, with 13 bases between the two germline ends. The V gene's germline CDR1 is LNHDA and CDR2 SQIVND (reference sequence). The CDR3 sequence is 13 residues long. DNA of the CDR3: TGTGCCAGTAGTATGAGGCCCAGCGGGGGCTACACCTTC. Encoded protein: CASSMRPSGGYTF.

V gene TRBV30 combines with J gene TRBJ2-1; TRBD1 matches at 7 bases. CDR1 is GTSNPN, CDR2 SVGIG, per germline (reference sequence). The CDR3 length is 15 residues. V dropped 0 bases and J dropped 8; count of bases not matched to a gene: 10. The DNA of the CDR3 is TGTGCCTGGAGTGTACTAAGGGGGCTCGGCGATGAGCAGTTCTTC. Translated, it gives CAWSVLRGLGDEQFF.

The gene calls are TRBV5-1 and TRBJ2-7; a possible D gene is TRBD1 (5 bases). V dropped 0 bases and J dropped 6 bases, with 7 bases sitting between them. The CDR3 length is 12 residues. The germline V gene encodes CDR1 SGHRS and CDR2 YFSETQ. The CDR3 DNA reads as TGCGCCAGCAGCTTGGAAGGGGTCGAGCAGTACTTC. It specifies CASSLEGVEQYF.

A single count supports this clone. J is TRBJ1-2 and V is TRBV2, with D unclear. Germline values: CDR1 SNHLY, CDR2 FYNNEI. The CDR3 totals 16 residues. Trimming took off 0 bases at V and 0 bases at J, with 11 bases between the two ends. The CDR3 DNA reads TGTGCCAGCAGTGAAGCGCCCCCGAGAGCTAACTATGGCTACACCTTC. Amino acid sequence: CASSEAPPRANYGYTF.

The chain links TRBV9 to TRBJ2-2; possible D gene TRBD2, 6 bases. This CDR3 is 16 amino acids long. V lost 1 base and J lost 5, with 15 bases in between. Germline CDR1 is SGDLS and CDR2 is YYNGEE. This CDR3 reads CASSVLEGRGTGELFF. Here the CDR3 DNA reads TGTGCCAGCAGCGTACTAGAAGGCCGGGGGACCGGGGAGCTGTTTTTT.

This clone has just one count. The rearrangement uses TRBV19 and TRBJ2-7; D is tentatively TRBD1 or TRBD2 (6 bases each). The CDR3 extends over 14 amino acids. Per germline, CDR1 LNHDA and CDR2 SQIVND (reference sequence). V lost 3 bases and J 3 bases, leaving 12 bases between the germline ends. This CDR3 is CASSMSQGGYEQYF. CDR3 nucleotide sequence: TGTGCCAGTAGTATGTCACAGGGAGGCTACGAGCAGTACTTC.

The gene calls are TRBV4-1 and TRBJ2-2; D is perhaps TRBD1 (5 bases). The CDR3 is made up of 16 amino acids. Germline loops: CDR1 MGHRA, CDR2 YSYEKL. V dropped 7 bases and J dropped 1 base, with 16 bases sitting between them. The CDR3 DNA follows: TGCGCCAGCAACGGTTGGAGTGGACAGAACACCGGGGAGCTGTTTTTT. This translates into CASNGWSGQNTGELFF.

The gene calls are TRBV6-6 and TRBJ1-4; possibly TRBD1 for D (6 bases). The germline gives CDR1 MNHNY, CDR2 SVGAGI (reference sequence). This CDR3 spans 16 amino acids. With 8 bases removed from V and 1 base from J, the gap between germline ends came to 17 bases. The DNA of the CDR3 is TGTGCCAGCGGCTTGCGCCAGGGGAGAACTAATGAAAAACTGTTTTTT. This gives the protein CASGLRQGRTNEKLFF.

The chain has TRBV10-1 and TRBJ1-5, with D tentatively TRBD1 (5 bases). This CDR3 comprises 15 residues. Germline-derived CDR1 and CDR2 are WNHNN and SYGVQD (reference sequence). V was clipped by 0 bases and J by 4 bases, with 10 bases between them. The CDR3 loop reads CASSESEGRNQPQHF. The CDR3 nucleotides are TGCGCCAGCAGTGAGTCGGAGGGGCGAAATCAGCCCCAGCATTTT.

The V and J genes are TRBV27 and TRBJ1-1, with 8 bases identical to TRBD1. Germline V gives CDR1 MNHEY, CDR2 SMNVEV (reference sequence). V lost 6 bases and J lost 1; bases outside the gene matches: 4. This CDR3 is built from 14 residues. The CDR3 DNA sequence: TGTGCCAGCAGCCGGGACAGGTCGAACACTGAAGCTTTCTTT. It yields the protein CASSRDRSNTEAFF.

This chain connects TRBV29-1 to TRBJ2-4; 8 positions agree with TRBD1. Germline V gene data show CDR1 as SQVTM and CDR2 as ANQGSEA. The CDR3 spans 10 residues. V was pared by 6 bases and J by 14 bases, with 6 bases of the junction left unmatched. The CDR3 here is CSVHQGAEYF. The CDR3 DNA reads as TGCAGCGTCCATCAGGGGGCTGAGTACTTC.

J is TRBJ2-7 and V is TRBV29-1; 7 nucleotides agree with TRBD1. After removal of 5 bases from V and 7 bases from J, the junction contained 8 bases not matched to a gene. Germline CDR1 SQVTM, CDR2 ANQGSEA. The CDR3 is 12 residues long. The CDR3 protein is CSVWGQHQEQYF. The CDR3 region has the DNA TGCAGCGTTTGGGGACAGCATCAAGAGCAGTACTTC.

In its sample, this clone was seen a few times. The chain combines TRBV27 with TRBJ2-7, with TRBD1 matching over 8 bases. J was trimmed by 5 bases and V by 5 bases; bases with no gene match: 8. Germline V gene lookup returns CDR1 MNHEY and CDR2 SMNVEV (reference sequence). This CDR3 has 14 amino acids. The CDR3 DNA follows: TGTGCCAGCAGTCCCGGACAGGGAGTCGACGAGCAGTACTTC. It translates to CASSPGQGVDEQYF.

The chain uses TRBV7-8 and TRBJ2-3; 7 bases are a match to TRBD2. This CDR3 is 14 amino acids long. The V gene end was trimmed by 5 bases and the J gene end by 2 bases; junction bases not matched to a gene: 4. CDR1 SGHVS and CDR2 FQNEAQ come from the germline V gene. The CDR3 DNA follows: TGTGCCAGCAGCGGGGAGGGATCCACAGATACGCAGTATTTT. The encoded protein is CASSGEGSTDTQYF.

The chain links TRBV18 to TRBJ2-7; tentatively, D is TRBD1 (5 bases). The CDR3 runs to 15 residues. V lost 1 base to trimming and J lost 5 bases, with 15 bases between them. The germline V gene encodes CDR1 KGHSH and CDR2 LQKENI. CDR3 nucleotides: TGTGCCAGCTCACCACTCACAGGCTCGGGTCACGAGCAGTACTTC. It translates to CASSPLTGSGHEQYF.

The chain carries TRBV5-4 and TRBJ2-3, with a tentative D call TRBD2 (6 bases). V was trimmed by 3 bases and J by 4 bases, leaving 12 bases between them. The CDR3 has 14 residues. Germline V gene sequence: CDR1 SGHNT, CDR2 YYREEE (reference sequence). The CDR3 sequence: CASSSRGTADTQYF. The CDR3 nucleotides are TGTGCCAGCAGCTCCCGAGGGACTGCAGATACGCAGTATTTT.

This clone is judged large. The chain employs TRBV13 and TRBJ1-6; weak D call: TRBD1 (5 bases). Germline loops: CDR1 PRHDT, CDR2 FYEKMQ (reference sequence). The length of the CDR3 is 12 residues. The germline V and J ends were trimmed by 4 bases and 9 bases, with 7 bases remaining between them. CDR3 in DNA: TGTGCCAGCAGCTCGGACACTTCACCCCTCCACTTT. Translation: CASSSDTSPLHF.

The rearrangement uses TRBV9 and TRBJ1-4, with no clear D. The CDR3 has 15 residues. Germline V gives CDR1 SGDLS, CDR2 YYNGEE. The germline V and J ends were trimmed by 0 bases and 4 bases, with 10 bases remaining between them. CDR3 loop: CASSVEGSVNEKLFF. CDR3 DNA: TGTGCCAGCAGCGTAGAGGGCAGCGTTAATGAAAAACTGTTTTTT.